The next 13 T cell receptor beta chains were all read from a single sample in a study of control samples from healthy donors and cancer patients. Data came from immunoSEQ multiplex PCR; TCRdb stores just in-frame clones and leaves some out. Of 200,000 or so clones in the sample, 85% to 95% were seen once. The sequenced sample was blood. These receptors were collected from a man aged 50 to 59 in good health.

The CDR3 coding sequence is TGTGCCATCAGTGACCGACCGGACAATGAGCAGTTCTTC. The encoded protein is CAISDRPDNEQFF. This chain links TRBV10-3 with TRBJ2-1, with D unclear. Germline V CDR1 and CDR2: ENHRY, SYGVKD. V gave up 3 bases and J gave up 5 bases, with 8 bases separating them. The CDR3 runs to 13 residues.

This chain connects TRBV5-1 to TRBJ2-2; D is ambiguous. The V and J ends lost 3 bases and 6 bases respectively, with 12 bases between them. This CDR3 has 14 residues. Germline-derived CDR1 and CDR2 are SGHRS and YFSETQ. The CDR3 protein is CASSYPLVAGELFF. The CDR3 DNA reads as TGCGCCAGCAGCTATCCCCTTGTTGCCGGGGAGCTGTTTTTT.

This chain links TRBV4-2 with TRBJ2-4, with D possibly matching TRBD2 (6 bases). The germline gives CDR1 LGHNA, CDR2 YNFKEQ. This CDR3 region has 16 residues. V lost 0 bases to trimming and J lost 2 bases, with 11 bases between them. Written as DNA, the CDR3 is TGTGCCAGCAGCCAAGATGAGGCGGGATCCAAAAACATTCAGTACTTC. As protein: CASSQDEAGSKNIQYF.

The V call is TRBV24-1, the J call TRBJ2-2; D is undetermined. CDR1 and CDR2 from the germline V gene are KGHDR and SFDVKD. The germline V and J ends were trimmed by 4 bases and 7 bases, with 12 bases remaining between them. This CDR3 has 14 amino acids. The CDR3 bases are TGTGCCACCAGTGACCTCGGCGTGATCGGGGAGCTGTTTTTT. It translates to CATSDLGVIGELFF.

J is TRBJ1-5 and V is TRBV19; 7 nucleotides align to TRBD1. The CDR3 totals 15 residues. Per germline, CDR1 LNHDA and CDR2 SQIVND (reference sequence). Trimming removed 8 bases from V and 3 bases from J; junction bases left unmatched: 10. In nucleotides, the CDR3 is TGTGCCAGTTCAGTATCCGGGACAGCCAATCAGCCCCAGCATTTT. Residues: CASSVSGTANQPQHF. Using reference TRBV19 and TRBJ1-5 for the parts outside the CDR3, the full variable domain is DGGITQSPKYLFRKEGQNVTLSCEQNLNHDAMYWYRQDPGQGLRLIYYSQIVNDFQKGDIAEGYSVSREKKESFPLTVTSAQKNPTAFYLCASSVSGTANQPQHFGDGTRLSIL.

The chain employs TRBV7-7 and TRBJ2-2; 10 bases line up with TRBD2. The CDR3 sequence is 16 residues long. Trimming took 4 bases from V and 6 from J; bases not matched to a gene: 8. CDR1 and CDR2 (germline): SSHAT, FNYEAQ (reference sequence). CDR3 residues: CASSSSLAGGPGELFF. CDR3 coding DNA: TGTGCCAGCAGCTCCTCTTTAGCGGGGGGACCCGGGGAGCTGTTTTTT.

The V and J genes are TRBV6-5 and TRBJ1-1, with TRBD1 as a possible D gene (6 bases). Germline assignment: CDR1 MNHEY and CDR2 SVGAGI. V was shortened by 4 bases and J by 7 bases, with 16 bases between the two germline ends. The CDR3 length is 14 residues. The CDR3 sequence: CASSLSNRVVEAFF. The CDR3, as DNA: TGTGCCAGCAGTTTATCAAACAGGGTGGTTGAAGCTTTCTTT.

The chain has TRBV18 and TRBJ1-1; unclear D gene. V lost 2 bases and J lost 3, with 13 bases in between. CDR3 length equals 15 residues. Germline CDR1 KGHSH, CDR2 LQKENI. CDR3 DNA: TGTGCCAGCTCACCATCGATAACAGCGGACACTGAAGCTTTCTTT. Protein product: CASSPSITADTEAFF.

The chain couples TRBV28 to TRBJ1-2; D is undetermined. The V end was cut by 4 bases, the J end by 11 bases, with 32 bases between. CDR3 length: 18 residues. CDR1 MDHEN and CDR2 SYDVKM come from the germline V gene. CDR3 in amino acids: CASSSSSGWLEGIAWYTF. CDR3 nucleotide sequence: TGTGCCAGCAGTTCCTCTTCGGGGTGGTTGGAAGGAATTGCGTGGTACACCTTC.

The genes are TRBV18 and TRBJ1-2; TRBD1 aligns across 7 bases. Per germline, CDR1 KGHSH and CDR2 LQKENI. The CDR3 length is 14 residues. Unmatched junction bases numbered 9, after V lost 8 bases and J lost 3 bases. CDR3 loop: CASARGQGDYGYTF. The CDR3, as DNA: TGTGCCAGCGCAAGGGGCCAGGGGGACTATGGCTACACCTTC.

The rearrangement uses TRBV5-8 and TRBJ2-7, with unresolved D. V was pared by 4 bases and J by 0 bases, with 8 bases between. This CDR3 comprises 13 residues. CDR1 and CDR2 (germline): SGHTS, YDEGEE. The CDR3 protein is CASSLKSSYEQYV. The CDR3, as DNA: TGTGCCAGCAGCCTAAAGAGCTCCTACGAGCAGTACGTC.

CDR3 nucleotides: TGTGCCAGCAGCCAGTCGCCGGGACAGGGTCTCGACACCATATATTTT. Translating gives CASSQSPGQGLDTIYF. The rearrangement links TRBV14 to TRBJ1-3, with TRBD1 matching 9 bases. V lost 3 bases, J lost 8 bases, and 11 bases stayed unmatched. This CDR3 comprises 16 residues. The V gene's germline CDR1 is SGHDN and CDR2 FVKESK.

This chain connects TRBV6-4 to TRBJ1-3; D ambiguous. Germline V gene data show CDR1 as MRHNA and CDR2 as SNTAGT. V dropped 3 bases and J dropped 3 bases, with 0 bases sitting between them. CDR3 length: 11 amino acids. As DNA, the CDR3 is TGTGCCAGCAGTGATGGAAACACCATATATTTT. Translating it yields CASSDGNTIYF.